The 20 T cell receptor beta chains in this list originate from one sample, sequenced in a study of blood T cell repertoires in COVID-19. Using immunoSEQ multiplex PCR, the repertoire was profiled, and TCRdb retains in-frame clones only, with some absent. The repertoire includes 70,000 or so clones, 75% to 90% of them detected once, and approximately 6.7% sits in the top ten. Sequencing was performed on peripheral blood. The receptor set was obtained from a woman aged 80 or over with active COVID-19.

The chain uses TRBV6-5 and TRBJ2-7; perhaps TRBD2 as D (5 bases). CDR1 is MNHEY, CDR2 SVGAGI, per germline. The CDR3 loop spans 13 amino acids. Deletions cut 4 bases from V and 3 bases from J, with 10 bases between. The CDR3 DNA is TGTGCCAGCAGTTTGGCGGGCAGCTACGAGCAGTACTTC. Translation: CASSLAGSYEQYF.

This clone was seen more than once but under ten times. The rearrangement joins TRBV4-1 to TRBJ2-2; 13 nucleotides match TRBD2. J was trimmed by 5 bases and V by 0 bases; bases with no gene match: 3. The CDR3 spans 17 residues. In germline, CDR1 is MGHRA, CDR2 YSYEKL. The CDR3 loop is CASSQERTSGRTGELFF. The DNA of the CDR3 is TGCGCCAGCAGCCAAGAACGGACTAGCGGGAGAACCGGGGAGCTGTTTTTT.

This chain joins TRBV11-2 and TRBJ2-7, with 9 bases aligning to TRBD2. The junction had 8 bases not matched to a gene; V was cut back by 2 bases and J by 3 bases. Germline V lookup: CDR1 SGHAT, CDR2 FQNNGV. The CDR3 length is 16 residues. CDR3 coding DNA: TGTGCCAGCAGCTTAAGTGTTCTAGCGGGAAACTACGAGCAGTACTTC. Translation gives CASSLSVLAGNYEQYF. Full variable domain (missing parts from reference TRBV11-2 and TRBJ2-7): EAGVAQSPRYKIIEKRQSVAFWCNPISGHATLYWYQQILGQGPKLLIQFQNNGVVDDSQLPKDRFSAERLKGVDSTLKIQPAKLEDSAVYLCASSLSVLAGNYEQYFGPGTRLTVT.

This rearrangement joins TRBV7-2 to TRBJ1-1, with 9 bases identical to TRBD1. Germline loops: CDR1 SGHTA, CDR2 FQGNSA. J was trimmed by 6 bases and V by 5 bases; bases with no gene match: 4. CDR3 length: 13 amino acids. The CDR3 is CASSRDRVPEAFF. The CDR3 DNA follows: TGTGCCAGCAGCCGGGACAGGGTTCCTGAAGCTTTCTTT.

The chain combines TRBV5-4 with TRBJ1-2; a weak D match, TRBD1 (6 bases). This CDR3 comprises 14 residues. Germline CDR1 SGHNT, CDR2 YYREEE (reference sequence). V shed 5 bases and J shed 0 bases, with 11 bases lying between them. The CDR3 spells CASSPDRANYGYTF. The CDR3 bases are TGTGCCAGCAGTCCGGACAGAGCTAACTATGGCTACACCTTC.

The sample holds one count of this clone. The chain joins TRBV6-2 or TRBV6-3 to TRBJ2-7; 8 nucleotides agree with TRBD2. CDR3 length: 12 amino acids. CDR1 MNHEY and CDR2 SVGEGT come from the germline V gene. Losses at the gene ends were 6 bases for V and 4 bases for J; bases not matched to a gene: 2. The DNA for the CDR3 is TGTGCCAGCAGCACTAGCGGATACGAGCAGTACTTC. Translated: CASSTSGYEQYF.

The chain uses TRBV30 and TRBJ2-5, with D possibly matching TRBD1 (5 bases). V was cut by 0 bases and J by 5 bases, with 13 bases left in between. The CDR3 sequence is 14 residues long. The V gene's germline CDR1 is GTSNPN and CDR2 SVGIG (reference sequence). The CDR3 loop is CAWSVPIAGETQYF. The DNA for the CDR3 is TGTGCCTGGAGTGTACCTATAGCAGGGGAGACCCAGTACTTC.

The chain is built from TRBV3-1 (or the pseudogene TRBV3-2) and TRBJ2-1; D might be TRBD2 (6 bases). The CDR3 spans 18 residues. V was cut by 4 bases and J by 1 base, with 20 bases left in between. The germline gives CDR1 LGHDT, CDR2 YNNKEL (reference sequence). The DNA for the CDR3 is TGTGCCAGCAGCCCCAAACGAGCGACTAGTAGGTCCTACAATGAGCAGTTCTTC. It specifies CASSPKRATSRSYNEQFF.

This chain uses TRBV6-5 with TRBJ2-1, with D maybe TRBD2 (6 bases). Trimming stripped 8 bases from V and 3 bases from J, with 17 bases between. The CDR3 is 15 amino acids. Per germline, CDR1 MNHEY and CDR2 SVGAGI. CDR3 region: CASGGGTRIYNEQFF. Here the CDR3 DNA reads TGTGCCAGCGGGGGTGGGACTCGGATCTACAATGAGCAGTTCTTC.

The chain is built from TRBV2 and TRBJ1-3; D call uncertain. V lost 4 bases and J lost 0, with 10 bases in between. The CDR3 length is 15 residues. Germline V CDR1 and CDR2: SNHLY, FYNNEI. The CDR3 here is CASSVLANSGNTIYF. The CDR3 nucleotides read TGTGCCAGCAGTGTCTTAGCGAACTCTGGAAACACCATATATTTT.

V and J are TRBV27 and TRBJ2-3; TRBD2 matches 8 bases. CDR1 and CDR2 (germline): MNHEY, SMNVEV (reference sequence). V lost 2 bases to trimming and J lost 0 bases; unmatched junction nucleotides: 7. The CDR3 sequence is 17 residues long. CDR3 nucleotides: TGTGCCAGCAGTTTACTAGCGGGCTTCTCTAGCACAGATACGCAGTATTTT. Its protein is CASSLLAGFSSTDTQYF.

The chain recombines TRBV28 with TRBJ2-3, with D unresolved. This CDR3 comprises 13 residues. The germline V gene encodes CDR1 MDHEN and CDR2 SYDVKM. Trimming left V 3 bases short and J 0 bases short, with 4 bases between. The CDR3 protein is CASSFPSTDTQYF. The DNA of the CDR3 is TGTGCCAGCAGTTTTCCTAGCACAGATACGCAGTATTTT.

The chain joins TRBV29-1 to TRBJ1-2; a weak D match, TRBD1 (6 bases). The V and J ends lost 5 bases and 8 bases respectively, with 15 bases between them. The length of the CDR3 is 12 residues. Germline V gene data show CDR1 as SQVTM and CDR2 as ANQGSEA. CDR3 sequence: CSVLDAQGGYTF. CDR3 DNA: TGCAGCGTTCTGGATGCGCAGGGGGGCTACACCTTC.

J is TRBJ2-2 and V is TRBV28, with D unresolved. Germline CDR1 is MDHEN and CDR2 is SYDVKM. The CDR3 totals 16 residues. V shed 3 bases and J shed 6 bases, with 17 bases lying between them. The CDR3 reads CASSFGVAQWAGELFF. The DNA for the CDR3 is TGTGCCAGCAGTTTTGGAGTCGCGCAGTGGGCCGGGGAGCTGTTTTTT.

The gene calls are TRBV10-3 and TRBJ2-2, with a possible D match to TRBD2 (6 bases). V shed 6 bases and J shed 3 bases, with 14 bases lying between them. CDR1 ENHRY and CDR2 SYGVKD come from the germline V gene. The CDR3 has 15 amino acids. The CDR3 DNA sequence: TGTGCCATCAGGGGCGCCAGGGAGGACACCGGGGAGCTGTTTTTT. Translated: CAIRGAREDTGELFF.

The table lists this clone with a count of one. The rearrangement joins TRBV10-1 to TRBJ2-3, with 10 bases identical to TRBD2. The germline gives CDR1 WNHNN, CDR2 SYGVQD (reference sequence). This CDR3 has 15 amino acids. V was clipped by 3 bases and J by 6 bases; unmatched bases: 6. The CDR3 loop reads CASSESGRASDTQYF. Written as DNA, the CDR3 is TGCGCCAGCAGTGAAAGCGGGAGGGCCAGTGATACGCAGTATTTT.

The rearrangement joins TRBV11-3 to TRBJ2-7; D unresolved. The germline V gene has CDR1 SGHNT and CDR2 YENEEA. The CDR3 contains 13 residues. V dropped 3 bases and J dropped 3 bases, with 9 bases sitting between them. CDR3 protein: CASSLALNYEQYF. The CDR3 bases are TGTGCCAGCAGCTTGGCTCTGAACTACGAGCAGTACTTC.

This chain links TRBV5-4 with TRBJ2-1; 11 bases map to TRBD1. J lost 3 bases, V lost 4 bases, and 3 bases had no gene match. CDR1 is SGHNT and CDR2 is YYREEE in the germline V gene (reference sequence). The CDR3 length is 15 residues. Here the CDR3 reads CASSPGTGGYNEQFF. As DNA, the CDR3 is TGTGCCAGCAGCCCCGGGACAGGGGGCTACAATGAGCAGTTCTTC.

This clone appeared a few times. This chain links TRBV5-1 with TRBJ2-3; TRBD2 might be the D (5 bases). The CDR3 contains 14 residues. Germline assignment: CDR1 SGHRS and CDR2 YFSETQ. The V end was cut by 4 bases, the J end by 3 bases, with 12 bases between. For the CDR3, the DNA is TGCGCCAGCAGCGAGGGAGCGAGGACAGATACGCAGTATTTT. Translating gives CASSEGARTDTQYF.

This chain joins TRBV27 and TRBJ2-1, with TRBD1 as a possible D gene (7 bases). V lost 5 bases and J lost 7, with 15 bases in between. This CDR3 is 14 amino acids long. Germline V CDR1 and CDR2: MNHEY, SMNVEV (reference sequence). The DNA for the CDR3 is TGTGCCAGCAGTCCTGGAGGGGGCCCAAATGAGCAGTTCTTC. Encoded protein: CASSPGGGPNEQFF.